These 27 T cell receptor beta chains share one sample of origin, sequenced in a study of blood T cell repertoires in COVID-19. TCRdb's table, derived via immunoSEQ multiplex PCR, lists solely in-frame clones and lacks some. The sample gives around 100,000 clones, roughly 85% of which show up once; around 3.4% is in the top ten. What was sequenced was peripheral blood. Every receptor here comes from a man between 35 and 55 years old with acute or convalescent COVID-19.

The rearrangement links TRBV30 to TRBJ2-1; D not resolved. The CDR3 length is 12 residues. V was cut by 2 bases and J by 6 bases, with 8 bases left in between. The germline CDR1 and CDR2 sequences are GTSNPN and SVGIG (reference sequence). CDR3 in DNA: TGTGCCTGGAGTCTGGGCTTCAATGAGCAGTTCTTC. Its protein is CAWSLGFNEQFF.

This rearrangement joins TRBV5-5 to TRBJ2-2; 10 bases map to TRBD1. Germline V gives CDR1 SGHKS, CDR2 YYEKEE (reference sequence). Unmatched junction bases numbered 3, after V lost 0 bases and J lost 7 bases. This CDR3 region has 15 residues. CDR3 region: CASSLGQGAGGELFF. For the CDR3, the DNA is TGTGCCAGCAGCTTGGGACAGGGGGCGGGCGGGGAGCTGTTTTTT.

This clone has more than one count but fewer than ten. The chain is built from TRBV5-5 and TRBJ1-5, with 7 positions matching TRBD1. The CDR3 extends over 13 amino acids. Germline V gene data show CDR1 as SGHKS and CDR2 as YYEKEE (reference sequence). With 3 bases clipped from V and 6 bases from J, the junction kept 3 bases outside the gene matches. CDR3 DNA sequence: TGTGCCAGCAGCTACAGGGGTGGTCAGCCCCAGCATTTT. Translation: CASSYRGGQPQHF.

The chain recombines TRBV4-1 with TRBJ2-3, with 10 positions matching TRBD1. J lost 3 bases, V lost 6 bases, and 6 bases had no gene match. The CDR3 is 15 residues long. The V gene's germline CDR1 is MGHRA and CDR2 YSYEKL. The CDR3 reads CASRKRTGGTDTQYF. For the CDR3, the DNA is TGCGCCAGCAGAAAAAGGACAGGGGGAACAGATACGCAGTATTTT.

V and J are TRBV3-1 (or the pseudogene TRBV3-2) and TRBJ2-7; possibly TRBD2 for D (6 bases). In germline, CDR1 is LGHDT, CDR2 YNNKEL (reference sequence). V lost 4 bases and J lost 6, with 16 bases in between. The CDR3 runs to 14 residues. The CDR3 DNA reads TGTGCCAGCAGCCCGGGCCGGGGGATGGGCGAGCAGTACTTC. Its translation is CASSPGRGMGEQYF.

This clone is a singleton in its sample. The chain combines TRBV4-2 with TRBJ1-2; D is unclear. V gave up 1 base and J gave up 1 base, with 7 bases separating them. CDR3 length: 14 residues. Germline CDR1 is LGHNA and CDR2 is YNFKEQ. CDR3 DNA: TGTGCCAGCAGCCAAGCACGGAGTAACTATGGCTACACCTTC. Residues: CASSQARSNYGYTF.

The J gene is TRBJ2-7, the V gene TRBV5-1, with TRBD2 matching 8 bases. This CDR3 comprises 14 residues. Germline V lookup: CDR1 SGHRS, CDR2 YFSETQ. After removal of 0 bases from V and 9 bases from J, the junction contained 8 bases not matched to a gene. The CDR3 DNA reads TGCGCCAGCAGCTTGGGGGGACTAGATGTGGGGCAGTACTTC. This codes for CASSLGGLDVGQYF.

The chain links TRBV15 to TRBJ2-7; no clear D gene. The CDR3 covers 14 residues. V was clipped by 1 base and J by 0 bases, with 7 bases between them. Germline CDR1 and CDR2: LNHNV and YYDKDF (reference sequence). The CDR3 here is CATSRGRDSYEQYF. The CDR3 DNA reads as TGTGCCACCAGCAGAGGTAGAGACTCCTACGAGCAGTACTTC.

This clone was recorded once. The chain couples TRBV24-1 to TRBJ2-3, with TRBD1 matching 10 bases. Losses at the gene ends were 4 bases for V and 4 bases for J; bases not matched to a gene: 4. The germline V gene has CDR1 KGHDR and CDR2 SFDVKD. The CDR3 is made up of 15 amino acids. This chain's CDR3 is CATSDPGQGADTQYF. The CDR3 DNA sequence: TGTGCCACCAGTGACCCTGGACAGGGGGCAGATACGCAGTATTTT.

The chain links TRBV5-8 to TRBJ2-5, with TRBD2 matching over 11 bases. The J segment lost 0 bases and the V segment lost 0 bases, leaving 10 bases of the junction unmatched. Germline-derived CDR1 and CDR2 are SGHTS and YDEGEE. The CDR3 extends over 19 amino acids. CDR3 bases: TGTGCCAGCAGCTTGGCCGTCCGGCTAGCGGGGGGTAACCAAGAGACCCAGTACTTC. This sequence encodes CASSLAVRLAGGNQETQYF.

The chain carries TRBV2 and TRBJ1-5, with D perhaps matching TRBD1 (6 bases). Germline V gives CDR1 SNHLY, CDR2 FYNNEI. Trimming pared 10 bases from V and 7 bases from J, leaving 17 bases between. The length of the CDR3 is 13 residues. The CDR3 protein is CATAGGHGQPQHF. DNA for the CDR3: TGTGCCACCGCGGGGGGCCACGGGCAGCCCCAGCATTTT.

The CDR3 DNA reads as TGTGCCAGCAGCTTAACGGGTGGGGTCGGGGGAGACCAAGAGACCCAGTACTTC. This translates into CASSLTGGVGGDQETQYF. V usage is TRBV7-3 and J usage is TRBJ2-5; TRBD2 might be the D (6 bases). V dropped 0 bases and J dropped 0 bases, with 17 bases sitting between them. This CDR3 is 18 amino acids long. CDR1 and CDR2 from the germline V gene are SGHTA and FQGTGA. The whole variable domain, filled in from reference TRBV7-3 and TRBJ2-5, reads GAGVSQTPSNKVTEKGKYVELRCDPISGHTALYWYRQSLGQGPEFLIYFQGTGAADDSGLPNDRFFAVRPEGSVSTLKIQRTERGDSAVYLCASSLTGGVGGDQETQYFGPGTRLLVL.

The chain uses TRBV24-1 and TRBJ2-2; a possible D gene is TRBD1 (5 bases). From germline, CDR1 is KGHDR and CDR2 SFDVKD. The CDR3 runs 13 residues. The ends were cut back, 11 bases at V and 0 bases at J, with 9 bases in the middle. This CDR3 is CAIRTPNTGELFF. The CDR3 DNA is TGTGCCATAAGGACACCGAACACCGGGGAGCTGTTTTTT.

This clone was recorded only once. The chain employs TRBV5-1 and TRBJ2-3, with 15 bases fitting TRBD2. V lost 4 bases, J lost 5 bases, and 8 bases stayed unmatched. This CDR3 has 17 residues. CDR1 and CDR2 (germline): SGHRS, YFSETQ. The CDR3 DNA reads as TGCGCCAGCAGCGCGTGGACTAGCGGGGGGGCCAAAGATACGCAGTATTTT. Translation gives CASSAWTSGGAKDTQYF. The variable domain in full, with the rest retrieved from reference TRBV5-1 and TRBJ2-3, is KAGVTQTPRYLIKTRGQQVTLSCSPISGHRSVSWYQQTPGQGLQFLFEYFSETQRNKGNFPGRFSGRQFSNSRSEMNVSTLELGDSALYLCASSAWTSGGAKDTQYFGPGTRLTVL.

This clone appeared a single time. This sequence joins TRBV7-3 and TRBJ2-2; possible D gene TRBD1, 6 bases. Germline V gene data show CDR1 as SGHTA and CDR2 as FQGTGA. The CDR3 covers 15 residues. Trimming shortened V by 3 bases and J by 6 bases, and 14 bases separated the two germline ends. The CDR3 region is CASSFTTGTPGELFF. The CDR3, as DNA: TGTGCCAGCAGCTTCACAACAGGGACCCCCGGGGAGCTGTTTTTT.

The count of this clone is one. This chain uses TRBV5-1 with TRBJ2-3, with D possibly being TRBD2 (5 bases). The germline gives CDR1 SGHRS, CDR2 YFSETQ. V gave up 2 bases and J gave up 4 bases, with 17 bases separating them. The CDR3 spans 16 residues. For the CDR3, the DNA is TGCGCCAGCAGCTTAAGTCCGGACTCCGCCCCAGATACGCAGTATTTT. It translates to CASSLSPDSAPDTQYF. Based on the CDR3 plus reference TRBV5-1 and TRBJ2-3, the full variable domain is KAGVTQTPRYLIKTRGQQVTLSCSPISGHRSVSWYQQTPGQGLQFLFEYFSETQRNKGNFPGRFSGRQFSNSRSEMNVSTLELGDSALYLCASSLSPDSAPDTQYFGPGTRLTVL.

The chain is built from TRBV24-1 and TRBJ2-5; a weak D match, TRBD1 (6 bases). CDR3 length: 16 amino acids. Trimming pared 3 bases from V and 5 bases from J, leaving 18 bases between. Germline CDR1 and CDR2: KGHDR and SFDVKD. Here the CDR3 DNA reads TGTGCCACCAGTGATCCTACAGGGACCCTCGGGGAGACCCAGTACTTC. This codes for CATSDPTGTLGETQYF.

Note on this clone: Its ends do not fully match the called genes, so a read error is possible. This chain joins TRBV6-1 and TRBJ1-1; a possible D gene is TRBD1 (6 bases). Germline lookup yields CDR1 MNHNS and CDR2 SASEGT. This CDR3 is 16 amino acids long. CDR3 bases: TGTGCCAGCATTGAACAGGGCATTTTCATGAACACTGAAGCTTTCTTT. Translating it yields CASIEQGIFMNTEAFF.

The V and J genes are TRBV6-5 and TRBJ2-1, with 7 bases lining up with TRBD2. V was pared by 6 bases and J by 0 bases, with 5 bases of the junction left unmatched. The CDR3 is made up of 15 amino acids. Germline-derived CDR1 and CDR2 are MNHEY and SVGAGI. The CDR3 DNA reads TGTGCCAGCAGCCTAGCGGTGAGCTCCTACAATGAGCAGTTCTTC. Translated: CASSLAVSSYNEQFF.

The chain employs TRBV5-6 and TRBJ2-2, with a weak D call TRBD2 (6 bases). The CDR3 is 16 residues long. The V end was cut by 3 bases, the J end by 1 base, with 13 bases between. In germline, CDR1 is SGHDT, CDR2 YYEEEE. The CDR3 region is CASSSLTRVNTGELFF. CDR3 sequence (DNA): TGTGCCAGCAGCTCCCTGACTAGGGTGAACACCGGGGAGCTGTTTTTT.

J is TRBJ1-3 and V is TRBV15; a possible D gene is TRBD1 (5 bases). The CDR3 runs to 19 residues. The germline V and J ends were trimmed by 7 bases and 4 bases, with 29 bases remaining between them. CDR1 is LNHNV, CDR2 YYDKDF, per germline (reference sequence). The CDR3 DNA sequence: TGTGCCACCACTCCGCTAGTAAGTACCAGGGCTCGTGAAGGAAACACCATATATTTT. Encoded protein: CATTPLVSTRAREGNTIYF.

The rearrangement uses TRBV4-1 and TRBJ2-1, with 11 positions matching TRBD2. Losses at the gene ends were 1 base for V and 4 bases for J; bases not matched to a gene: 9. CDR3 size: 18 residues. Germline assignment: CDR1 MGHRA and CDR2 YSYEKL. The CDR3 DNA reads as TGCGCCAGCAGCCAAGTTGCGGCTAGCGGGGGGCCGTACAATGAGCAGTTCTTC. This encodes CASSQVAASGGPYNEQFF.

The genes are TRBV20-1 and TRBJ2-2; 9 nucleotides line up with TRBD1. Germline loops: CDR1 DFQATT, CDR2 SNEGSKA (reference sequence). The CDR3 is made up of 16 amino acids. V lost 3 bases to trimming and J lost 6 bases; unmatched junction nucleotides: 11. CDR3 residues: CSASIQGAPRAGELFF. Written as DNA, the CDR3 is TGCAGTGCTAGTATACAGGGGGCCCCTAGGGCCGGGGAGCTGTTTTTT.

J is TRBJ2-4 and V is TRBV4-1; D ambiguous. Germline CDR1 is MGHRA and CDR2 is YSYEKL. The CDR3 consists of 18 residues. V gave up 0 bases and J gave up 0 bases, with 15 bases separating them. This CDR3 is CASSQDSRKTVAKNIQYF. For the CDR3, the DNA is TGCGCCAGCAGCCAAGATTCGAGGAAGACCGTAGCCAAAAACATTCAGTACTTC.

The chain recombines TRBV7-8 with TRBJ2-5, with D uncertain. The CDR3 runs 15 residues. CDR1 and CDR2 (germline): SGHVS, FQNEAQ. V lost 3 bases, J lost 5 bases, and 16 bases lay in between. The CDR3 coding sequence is TGTGCCAGCAGCTTGTCTGTGGTCCTCGGGGAGACCCAGTACTTC. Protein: CASSLSVVLGETQYF.

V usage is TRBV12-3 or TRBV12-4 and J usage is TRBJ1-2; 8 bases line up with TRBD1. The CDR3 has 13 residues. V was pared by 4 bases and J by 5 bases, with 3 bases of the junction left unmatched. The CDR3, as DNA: TGTGCCAGCAGTTGGACAGGGCTGTATGGCTACACCTTC. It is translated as CASSWTGLYGYTF.

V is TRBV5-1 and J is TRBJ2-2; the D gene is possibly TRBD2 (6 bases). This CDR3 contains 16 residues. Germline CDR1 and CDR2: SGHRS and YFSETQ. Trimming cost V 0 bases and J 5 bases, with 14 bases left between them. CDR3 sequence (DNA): TGCGCCAGCAGCTTGGGTCTCCCTGGGGGGACCGGGGAGCTGTTTTTT. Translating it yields CASSLGLPGGTGELFF. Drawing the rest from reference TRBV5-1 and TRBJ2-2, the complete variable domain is KAGVTQTPRYLIKTRGQQVTLSCSPISGHRSVSWYQQTPGQGLQFLFEYFSETQRNKGNFPGRFSGRQFSNSRSEMNVSTLELGDSALYLCASSLGLPGGTGELFFGEGSRLTVL.